Listed below are T cell receptor beta chains from one sample, sequenced in a study of cytomegalovirus exposure and HLA in healthy donors. This table comes from immunoSEQ multiplex PCR, and its TCRdb copy is limited to in-frame clones, with some not included. Among 150,000 or so clones listed, around 73% were seen once. Sequenced material: PBMCs. The source of these receptors is a woman aged 18-35 years in good health and CMV-seronegative. CDR3s include the opening cysteine and the closing phenylalanine or tryptophan. The D gene is left open where the match is weak. Expanded clones get a size class; other rows say once, few or many, or leave the size out.

d_gene | abundance | j_gene | v_gene | CDR3aa | CDR3nt
. | . | TRBJ1-6 | TRBV19 | CASSISLVAPLHF | TGTGCCAGTAGTATATCCCTGGTAGCACCCCTCCACTTT
. | few | TRBJ2-5 | TRBV2 | CASRARSGVQETQYF | TGTGCCAGCAGGGCCAGGTCAGGGGTACAAGAGACCCAGTACTTC
TRBD1 | . | TRBJ1-5 | TRBV6-6 | CASRPGQYSNQPQHF | TGTGCCAGCAGACCGGGACAGTATAGCAATCAGCCCCAGCATTTT
TRBD1 | . | TRBJ1-4 | TRBV5-1 | CASSPVTGITEKLFF | TGCGCCAGCAGCCCGGTGACAGGGATTACTGAAAAACTGTTTTTT
. | . | TRBJ2-4 | TRBV6-1 | CASRELAKNIQYF | TGTGCCAGCAGGGAGTTAGCCAAAAACATTCAGTACTTC
TRBD1 | . | TRBJ1-2 | TRBV18 | CASSPLTTGASLGYGYTF | TGTGCCAGCTCGCCCTTAACGACAGGGGCCTCATTAGGGTATGGCTACACCTTC
. | . | TRBJ2-3 | TRBV9 | CASSVGPGTTDTQYF | TGTGCCAGCAGCGTAGGACCAGGGACTACAGATACGCAGTATTTT
TRBD2 | . | TRBJ2-3 | TRBV19 | CATRPAGSLTDTQYF | TGTGCCACAAGACCAGCGGGAAGTCTCACAGATACGCAGTATTTT
. | . | TRBJ1-5 | TRBV27 | CASSRAPLGGRNQPQHF | TGTGCCAGCAGTCGAGCCCCTTTGGGAGGGCGCAATCAGCCCCAGCATTTT
. | . | TRBJ2-2 | TRBV14 | CASQELSGQLFF | TGTGCCAGCCAAGAATTAAGCGGGCAGCTGTTTTTT
. | . | TRBJ2-1 | TRBV6-5 | CASSPSLAGLGFF | TGTGCCAGCAGTCCCTCGTTGGCTGGGCTCGGGTTCTTC
. | once | TRBJ1-2 | TRBV6-5 | CASSYSSSGLYGYTF | TGTGCCAGCAGTTACTCTTCCTCAGGACTCTATGGCTACACCTTC
TRBD1 | few | TRBJ1-2 | TRBV7-3 | CASSADRGYGYTF | TGTGCCAGCAGCGCCGACAGGGGCTATGGCTACACCTTC
. | . | TRBJ1-3 | TRBV10-3 | CAIRNSTSGNTIYF | TGTGCCATCAGGAACAGTACCTCTGGAAACACCATATATTTT
. | . | TRBJ1-2 | TRBV10-3 | CAISERDSGYTF | TGTGCCATCAGTGAGAGGGACTCGGGCTACACCTTC
. | . | TRBJ1-1 | TRBV2 | CASSGLDRSEAFF | TGTGCCAGCAGTGGACTCGACAGGTCTGAAGCTTTCTTT
TRBD1 | . | TRBJ1-2 | TRBV28 | CASSGGTATARGYGYTF | TGTGCCAGCAGTGGTGGGACAGCAACCGCCCGCGGCTATGGCTACACCTTC